Presented here are 26 T cell receptor beta chains from one specimen sequenced in a study of early stage breast cancer tumors. This table comes from immunoSEQ multiplex PCR, and its TCRdb copy is limited to in-frame clones, with some not included. The data show some 47,000 clones, 65% to 90% seen once. Sequencing was performed on blood. The receptor set was obtained from a person in their fifties with breast cancer.

There are a few counts of this clone. The chain carries TRBV28 and TRBJ1-6, with D hard to call. From germline, CDR1 is MDHEN and CDR2 SYDVKM. Trimming took off 5 bases at V and 11 bases at J, with 10 bases between the two ends. This CDR3 has 12 residues. This CDR3 reads CASSTLPPPLHF. In DNA form, the CDR3 reads TGTGCCAGCAGTACCCTCCCTCCACCCCTCCACTTT.

The chain links TRBV19 to TRBJ2-1, with TRBD2 identical over 8 bases. V lost 3 bases and J lost 6; bases outside the gene matches: 10. CDR3 length: 16 amino acids. Looked up from germline, CDR1 is LNHDA and CDR2 is SQIVND (reference sequence). CDR3 bases: TGTGCCAGTAGTATCAGACTAGCGATGGGTGGCAATGAGCAGTTCTTC. Protein sequence: CASSIRLAMGGNEQFF.

This chain connects TRBV29-1 to TRBJ1-1, with 8 bases matching TRBD1. The V and J ends lost 7 bases and 2 bases, in that order; junction bases with no gene match: 3. The CDR3 is made up of 12 amino acids. CDR1 is SQVTM, CDR2 ANQGSEA, per germline. The CDR3 reads CSAGTGNTEAFF. The DNA for the CDR3 is TGCAGCGCCGGGACAGGAAACACTGAAGCTTTCTTT. The variable domain in full, completed from reference TRBV29-1 and TRBJ1-1, reads SAVISQKPSRDICQRGTSLTIQCQVDSQVTMMFWYRQQPGQSLTLIATANQGSEATYESGFVIDKFPISRPNLTFSTLTVSNMSPEDSSIYLCSAGTGNTEAFFGQGTRLTVV.

The chain recombines TRBV7-2 with TRBJ1-1; 8 nucleotides line up with TRBD1. The junction had 4 bases not matched to a gene; V was cut back by 1 base and J by 6 bases. This CDR3 has 14 residues. Germline assignment: CDR1 SGHTA and CDR2 FQGNSA. The CDR3, as DNA: TGTGCCAGCAGCTTAGGTGGGACAGGTGCTGAAGCTTTCTTT. Its translation: CASSLGGTGAEAFF.

V gene TRBV10-2 combines with J gene TRBJ1-5; the D gene is possibly TRBD1 (5 bases). The CDR3 is 13 amino acids. CDR1 is WSHSY, CDR2 SAAADI, per germline. The V and J ends lost 7 bases and 5 bases respectively, with 12 bases between them. The CDR3 loop reads CASTDSPDQPQHF. CDR3 in DNA: TGCGCCAGCACAGACAGCCCCGATCAGCCCCAGCATTTT.

CDR3 DNA sequence: TGCGCCAGCAGCCAAGGAGATAGACTAGCGGGAGAGACCCAGTACTTC. Translation: CASSQGDRLAGETQYF. The rearrangement links TRBV4-1 to TRBJ2-5, with TRBD2 identical over 10 bases. Germline CDR1 and CDR2: MGHRA and YSYEKL. This CDR3 has 16 residues. With V trimmed by 1 base and J by 4 bases, 6 bases remained unmatched.

This clone appeared once. The chain employs TRBV15 and TRBJ2-3; D is unclear. This CDR3 has 16 amino acids. Germline V lookup: CDR1 LNHNV, CDR2 YYDKDF (reference sequence). Trimming shortened V by 3 bases and J by 4 bases, and 17 bases separated the two germline ends. CDR3 sequence: CATSRSLAAGADTQYF. CDR3 bases: TGTGCCACCAGCAGGTCATTAGCCGCAGGAGCAGATACGCAGTATTTT.

The rearrangement links TRBV18 to TRBJ2-6; TRBD1 matches 9 bases. The germline V gene encodes CDR1 KGHSH and CDR2 LQKENI. The V gene end was trimmed by 0 bases and the J gene end by 1 base; junction bases not matched to a gene: 4. The length of the CDR3 is 18 residues. As DNA, the CDR3 is TGTGCCAGCTCACCACCGGGACAGGGTGGGTCTGGGGCCAACGTCCTGACTTTC. Translating gives CASSPPGQGGSGANVLTF.

With respect to this clone: Other nucleotide sequences in the sample specify the same CDR3. This chain links TRBV19 with TRBJ2-3, with D possibly being TRBD1 (7 bases). Germline CDR1 is LNHDA and CDR2 is SQIVND (reference sequence). The length of the CDR3 is 14 residues. Trimming pared 4 bases from V and 3 bases from J, leaving 11 bases between. The CDR3 loop is CASSTAGGTDTQYF. CDR3 DNA sequence: TGTGCCAGTAGTACCGCAGGGGGGACAGATACGCAGTATTTT.

The chain carries TRBV14 and TRBJ1-2; no clear D gene. Looked up from germline, CDR1 is SGHDN and CDR2 is FVKESK. Trimming stripped 4 bases from V and 1 base from J, with 7 bases between. The CDR3 totals 13 residues. The CDR3 sequence: CASSLGNNYGYTF. CDR3 bases: TGTGCCAGCAGCCTTGGGAATAACTATGGCTACACCTTC.

The CDR3 DNA is TGTGCCAGCTCAACCCGACAGGATCACGGATACACCTTC. This translates into CASSTRQDHGYTF. This sequence joins TRBV18 and TRBJ1-2; D may be TRBD1 (6 bases). This CDR3 region has 13 residues. The V gene lost 5 bases and the J gene lost 11 bases, with 18 bases spanning the gap. The V gene's germline CDR1 is KGHSH and CDR2 LQKENI. Based on the CDR3 plus reference TRBV18 and TRBJ1-2, the full variable domain is NAGVMQNPRHLVRRRGQEARLRCSPMKGHSHVYWYRQLPEEGLKFMVYLQKENIIDESGMPKERFSAEFPKEGPSILRIQQVVRGDSAAYFCASSTRQDHGYTFGSGTRLTVV.

The V gene is TRBV14, the J gene TRBJ1-1; 7 nucleotides agree with TRBD1. The CDR3 runs to 15 residues. Per the germline V gene, CDR1 is SGHDN and CDR2 is FVKESK. The V gene end was trimmed by 5 bases and the J gene end by 4 bases; junction bases not matched to a gene: 10. The CDR3 is CASSAGQRGTTEAFF. The CDR3 DNA reads TGTGCCAGCAGCGCGGGACAGAGAGGGACCACTGAAGCTTTCTTT.

V is TRBV10-1 and J is TRBJ2-4, with TRBD1 as a possible D gene (5 bases). This CDR3 region has 15 residues. Germline loops: CDR1 WNHNN, CDR2 SYGVQD (reference sequence). Trimming shortened V by 0 bases and J by 3 bases, and 9 bases separated the two germline ends. CDR3 sequence: CASSESKGVKNIQYF. The CDR3 DNA follows: TGCGCCAGCAGTGAGTCGAAAGGGGTCAAAAACATTCAGTACTTC.

This rearrangement joins TRBV27 to TRBJ2-2, with 7 bases lining up with TRBD1. This CDR3 is built from 17 residues. Germline V gene sequence: CDR1 MNHEY, CDR2 SMNVEV (reference sequence). V lost 0 bases and J lost 0; bases outside the gene matches: 4. CDR3 sequence: CASSLSSQGANTGELFF. In DNA, the CDR3 is TGTGCCAGCAGTTTATCGAGTCAGGGGGCGAACACCGGGGAGCTGTTTTTT.

On this clone: The sample has other DNA sequences that encode this CDR3 too. The chain has TRBV7-2 and TRBJ2-5; 16 nucleotides match TRBD2. Losses at the gene ends were 4 bases for V and 5 bases for J; bases not matched to a gene: 7. The CDR3 contains 17 residues. CDR1 SGHTA and CDR2 FQGNSA come from the germline V gene. CDR3 residues: CASSSPGLAGGGETQYF. The CDR3 DNA reads TGTGCCAGCAGCTCCCCGGGACTAGCGGGAGGGGGGGAGACCCAGTACTTC.

The chain combines TRBV10-2 with TRBJ2-1; 12 nucleotides line up with TRBD2. This CDR3 spans 14 amino acids. The germline gives CDR1 WSHSY, CDR2 SAAADI. The ends lost 9 bases at V and 9 bases at J; junction bases unmatched: 9. CDR3 amino acids: CASRTSGAMGEQFF. CDR3 nucleotide sequence: TGCGCCAGTAGGACTAGCGGGGCGATGGGTGAGCAGTTCTTC.

The chain carries TRBV10-3 and TRBJ2-1; D remains unclear. The ends were cut back, 4 bases at V and 0 bases at J, with 16 bases in the middle. The CDR3 length is 17 residues. CDR1 is ENHRY, CDR2 SYGVKD, per germline. CDR3 bases: TGTGCCATCAGTGGTCCGGGCTGGGGTAGCTCCTACAATGAGCAGTTCTTC. As protein: CAISGPGWGSSYNEQFF.

This clone turned up a few times. The V and J genes are TRBV10-3 and TRBJ2-2; D is possibly TRBD1 (5 bases). Germline V CDR1 and CDR2: ENHRY, SYGVKD. The CDR3 is 16 amino acids. The ends were cut back, 4 bases at V and 4 bases at J, with 16 bases in the middle. This CDR3 is CAISVGQVPLTGELFF. The CDR3, as DNA: TGTGCCATCAGTGTCGGACAAGTACCACTCACCGGGGAGCTGTTTTTT.

The chain is built from TRBV19 and TRBJ2-5, with TRBD2 identical over 7 bases. CDR3 length equals 15 residues. Germline V CDR1 and CDR2: LNHDA, SQIVND (reference sequence). With V trimmed by 6 bases and J by 5 bases, 12 bases remained unmatched. The CDR3 loop reads CASSDLAAGGETQYF. The CDR3 DNA follows: TGTGCCAGTAGCGACCTGGCCGCCGGGGGGGAGACCCAGTACTTC.

The chain is built from TRBV5-1 and TRBJ2-7, with a tentative D call TRBD1 (6 bases). Germline loops: CDR1 SGHRS, CDR2 YFSETQ. The CDR3 extends over 15 amino acids. With 6 bases removed from V and 0 bases from J, the gap between germline ends came to 16 bases. The chain's CDR3 is CASTGDRLSSYEQYF. The CDR3 bases are TGCGCCAGCACCGGCGACAGGTTGAGCTCCTACGAGCAGTACTTC.

V usage is TRBV28 and J usage is TRBJ1-5, with D possibly matching TRBD1 (6 bases). V lost 5 bases and J 0 bases, leaving 17 bases between the germline ends. The germline gives CDR1 MDHEN, CDR2 SYDVKM. CDR3 length: 17 amino acids. For the CDR3, the DNA is TGTGCCAGCAGTCCCTCCGGGACATCCCATAGCAATCAGCCCCAGCATTTT. This gives the protein CASSPSGTSHSNQPQHF.

V is TRBV2 and J is TRBJ2-5, with D hard to call. V shed 10 bases and J shed 5 bases, with 17 bases lying between them. The germline V gene has CDR1 SNHLY and CDR2 FYNNEI. CDR3 length: 13 amino acids. The CDR3 sequence: CAKNKELGETQYF. The CDR3 nucleotides are TGTGCCAAGAATAAAGAACTTGGGGAGACCCAGTACTTC.

This sequence joins TRBV10-1 and TRBJ2-7, with 8 bases matching TRBD2. CDR1 is WNHNN and CDR2 is SYGVQD in the germline V gene (reference sequence). J lost 3 bases, V lost 5 bases, and 6 bases had no gene match. This CDR3 is 14 amino acids long. The CDR3 region is CASSSGTRGYEQYF. CDR3 sequence (DNA): TGCGCCAGCAGTTCCGGGACTAGGGGCTACGAGCAGTACTTC.

Turning to this clone: The junction departs from germline at one end; a sequencing error may be responsible. This chain joins TRBV7-7 and TRBJ2-2, with 7 bases aligning to TRBD1. CDR3 length equals 16 residues. CDR1 is SSHAT and CDR2 is FNYEAQ in the germline V gene (reference sequence). CDR3 loop: CASSPVRDRDTGELFF. The CDR3 nucleotides are TGTGCTAGCAGCCCAGTCCGGGACAGAGACACCGGGGAGCTGTTTTTT.

The V and J genes are TRBV6-5 and TRBJ2-5; TRBD1 might be the D (5 bases). This CDR3 is 13 amino acids long. V gave up 4 bases and J gave up 5 bases, with 11 bases separating them. Germline V gene lookup returns CDR1 MNHEY and CDR2 SVGAGI. The CDR3: CASSFQGRETQYF. The CDR3 DNA reads as TGTGCCAGCAGTTTCCAGGGCCGGGAGACCCAGTACTTC.

In its sample, this clone was seen a few times. This chain uses TRBV28 with TRBJ1-6, with D unclear. Germline CDR1 MDHEN, CDR2 SYDVKM. The V gene lost 7 bases and the J gene lost 6 bases, with 7 bases spanning the gap. The CDR3 runs to 12 residues. This chain's CDR3 is CASTTGNSPLHF. Written as DNA, the CDR3 is TGTGCCAGCACAACGGGTAATTCACCCCTCCACTTT.